This T cell receptor beta chain is from a study of blood T cell repertoires in COVID-19. Profiled with immunoSEQ multiplex PCR; TCRdb holds only in-frame clones, not every one. The repertoire includes 250,000 to 300,000 clones, roughly 85% of them detected once, and roughly 4.5% sits in the top ten. This CDR3 spans 15 amino acids. Germline values: CDR1 LNHDA, CDR2 SQIVND (reference sequence). The V and J ends lost 0 bases and 6 bases, in that order; junction bases with no gene match: 5. Only one count was recorded for this clone. Sequences were obtained from peripheral blood. The clonotype originates from a man between 60 and 70 years old who had recovered from COVID-19. The rearrangement links TRBV19 to TRBJ2-5, with 9 bases lining up with TRBD2. The CDR3 region is CASSIEDSGRQTQYF. The CDR3 region has the DNA TGTGCCAGTAGTATAGAGGACAGCGGGAGGCAGACCCAGTACTTC.